The subject of this entry is one T cell receptor beta chain. What it binds is unknown. This CDR3 is built from 15 residues. In germline, CDR1 is PRHDT, CDR2 FYEKMQ (reference sequence). V shed 0 bases and J 5 bases; nucleotides not matched to a gene: 6. The data are from a study of OX40 agonist ivuxolimab in advanced cancers. Overall study findings and caveats: The work left the antigen specificity of expanded peripheral T cells undetermined.

The data were produced by immunoSEQ multiplex PCR, yet TCRdb's version contains in-frame clones alone and is incomplete. The sample yields 45,000 to 65,000 clones, approximately 90% seen once. This clonotype originated in an adult with an advanced solid tumor such as melanoma, head and neck, liver or kidney cancer. This chain uses TRBV13 with TRBJ1-2, with TRBD1 matching over 7 bases. The sample here was CD4+ or CD8+ T cells sorted from blood, taken in a trial of the OX40 agonist ivuxolimab. CDR3 coding DNA: TGTGCCAGCAGCTTAGGTGAGGGGGCGAGTTATGGCTACACCTTC. It is translated as CASSLGEGASYGYTF.